The 32 T cell receptor beta chains below were found in one sample sequenced in a study of T-cell memory formation after mild COVID-19. TCRdb processed the 5' RACE reads anew with MiXCR; each CDR3 protein has one entry. The sample has approximately 290,000 distinct CDR3 sequences, roughly 15% seen once. What was sequenced was PBMCs or a T cell subset sorted from them (not recorded which). The receptors stem from a young man who had mild COVID-19 (a few samples of this study predate the infection). Cell type and time point are not known.

This clonotype has more than one count but fewer than ten. The genes are TRBV7-9 and TRBJ1-3; no definite D call. This CDR3 has 11 residues. Between the trimmed V and J ends, which lost 6 bases and 8 bases, there was a span of 8 bases. CDR1 is SEHNR and CDR2 is FQNEAQ in the germline V gene (reference sequence). The CDR3: CASRDSDTIYF. DNA of the CDR3: TGTGCCAGCAGAGACTCAGACACCATATATTTT.

The chain links TRBV6-1 to TRBJ1-5; the D is unclear. V shed 4 bases and J shed 6 bases, with 4 bases lying between them. The CDR3 consists of 11 residues. Germline values: CDR1 MNHNS, CDR2 SASEGT. CDR3 amino acids: CASSGGQPQHF. In DNA, the CDR3 is TGTGCCAGCAGTGGAGGTCAGCCCCAGCATTTT.

This clonotype appeared a few times. The rearrangement joins TRBV5-1 to TRBJ1-4; unclear D gene. Germline lookup yields CDR1 SGHRS and CDR2 YFSETQ. Trimming shortened V by 3 bases and J by 3 bases, and 6 bases separated the two germline ends. The length of the CDR3 is 13 residues. CDR3 sequence (DNA): TGCGCCAGCAGCTGGTTACCTAATGAAAAACTGTTTTTT. Translation gives CASSWLPNEKLFF.

The chain links TRBV18 to TRBJ2-7; no clear D. Germline assignment: CDR1 KGHSH and CDR2 LQKENI. The CDR3 runs 15 residues. Trimming shortened V by 2 bases and J by 2 bases, and 13 bases separated the two germline ends. The CDR3 spells CASSPRAGQTYEQYF. In nucleotides, the CDR3 is TGTGCCAGCTCACCAAGGGCCGGGCAGACCTACGAGCAGTACTTC.

This clonotype showed up just a few times. CDR3 region: CASSYPPGVSNQPQHF. CDR3 coding DNA: TGTGCCAGCAGTTACCCGCCAGGGGTAAGCAATCAGCCCCAGCATTTT. The chain couples TRBV6-6 to TRBJ1-5, with D tentatively TRBD1 (6 bases). CDR1 is MNHNY, CDR2 SVGAGI, per germline (reference sequence). V lost 2 bases and J lost 1, with 12 bases in between. This CDR3 spans 16 amino acids.

This clonotype was recorded a few times. The rearrangement joins TRBV12-3 or TRBV12-4 to TRBJ2-2, with TRBD2 identical over 8 bases. Trimming cost V 6 bases and J 4 bases; bases outside gene matches: 13. The CDR3 loop spans 17 amino acids. The DNA of the CDR3 is TGTGCCAGCAGCCAGCGGGGGCCCTCGGAGGCCACCGGGGAGCTGTTTTTT. Protein: CASSQRGPSEATGELFF.

This clonotype was counted at least ten times. The chain couples TRBV4-1 to TRBJ1-5; 7 bases are shared with TRBD1. The V gene end was trimmed by 5 bases and the J gene end by 5 bases; junction bases not matched to a gene: 12. In germline, CDR1 is MGHRA, CDR2 YSYEKL. The CDR3 runs 16 residues. The CDR3 sequence is CASSLRQGRGYQPQHF. The DNA of the CDR3 is TGCGCCAGCAGCTTACGACAGGGCAGGGGGTATCAGCCCCAGCATTTT.

This clonotype was recorded a few times. This chain joins TRBV4-1 and TRBJ2-2; TRBD1 agrees at 8 bases. CDR3 length: 16 residues. Per the germline V gene, CDR1 is MGHRA and CDR2 is YSYEKL. V shed 0 bases and J 7 bases; nucleotides not matched to a gene: 7. CDR3: CASSQETGVMGGELFF. The CDR3, as DNA: TGCGCCAGCAGCCAAGAGACAGGGGTGATGGGCGGGGAGCTGTTTTTT.

This clonotype has only a few counts. This sequence joins TRBV11-3 and TRBJ2-1; 9 bases match TRBD1. The V and J ends lost 2 bases and 7 bases, in that order; junction bases with no gene match: 9. This CDR3 is built from 16 residues. Germline CDR1 SGHNT, CDR2 YENEEA. In DNA, the CDR3 is TGTGCCAGCAGCTTAAGATGGGGACAGGGTGAGAATGAGCAGTTCTTC. This sequence encodes CASSLRWGQGENEQFF.

This chain uses TRBV6-2 or TRBV6-3 with TRBJ2-5, with 8 bases lining up with TRBD1. This CDR3 has 13 amino acids. Germline V CDR1 and CDR2: MNHEY, SVGEGT. The V gene end was trimmed by 6 bases and the J gene end by 6 bases; junction bases not matched to a gene: 6. The CDR3 here is CASSQQGAKTQYF. The CDR3 DNA reads TGTGCCAGCAGCCAGCAGGGGGCGAAGACCCAGTACTTC.

Written as DNA, the CDR3 is TGTGCCAGCAGCTTCGGGGTTGAGAACACTGAAGCTTTCTTT. Protein product: CASSFGVENTEAFF. The chain couples TRBV7-6 to TRBJ1-1; D unclear. This CDR3 contains 14 residues. Per the germline V gene, CDR1 is SGHVS and CDR2 is FNYEAQ. V was shortened by 3 bases and J by 1 base, with 9 bases between the two germline ends.

This sequence joins TRBV5-1 and TRBJ1-6, with D possibly being TRBD1 (5 bases). Germline V gene data show CDR1 as SGHRS and CDR2 as YFSETQ. V lost 2 bases and J lost 8, with 14 bases in between. There are 15 residues in the CDR3. The chain's CDR3 is CASSLPGPGDSPLHF. The DNA for the CDR3 is TGCGCCAGCAGCTTACCGGGACCTGGGGATTCACCCCTCCACTTT.

The chain links TRBV5-1 to TRBJ1-1, with D possibly TRBD1 on 5 matching bases. This CDR3 is 16 amino acids long. Trimming removed 0 bases from V and 0 bases from J, with 12 bases in between. The germline V gene encodes CDR1 SGHRS and CDR2 YFSETQ. CDR3 amino acids: CASSLVGTTVNTEAFF. As DNA, the CDR3 is TGCGCCAGCAGCTTGGTTGGGACGACGGTGAACACTGAAGCTTTCTTT.

This clonotype came up a few times. The rearrangement joins TRBV6-2 or TRBV6-3 to TRBJ1-1; a possible D gene is TRBD1 (5 bases). This CDR3 is 14 amino acids long. The V gene lost 1 base and the J gene lost 4 bases, with 10 bases spanning the gap. Germline V gives CDR1 MNHEY, CDR2 SVGEGT. The CDR3 here is CASSYWGRGTEAFF. The CDR3 DNA reads as TGTGCCAGCAGTTACTGGGGAAGGGGCACTGAAGCTTTCTTT.

This clonotype came up many times. J is TRBJ1-1 and V is TRBV6-2 or TRBV6-3; D uncertain. Trimming removed 8 bases from V and 0 bases from J, with 10 bases in between. This CDR3 is built from 13 residues. Per germline, CDR1 MNHEY and CDR2 SVGEGT. The CDR3 DNA reads as TGTGCCAGCTCAAGTAACATGAACACTGAAGCTTTCTTT. It yields the protein CASSSNMNTEAFF.

This clonotype was counted ten times or more. The gene calls are TRBV7-2 and TRBJ2-7; possibly TRBD1 or TRBD2 for D (5 bases each). The CDR3 runs 13 residues. V was clipped by 1 base and J by 2 bases, with 6 bases between them. Germline assignment: CDR1 SGHTA and CDR2 FQGNSA. The CDR3 is CASSLVGPYEQYV. The CDR3 coding sequence is TGTGCCAGCAGCTTAGTGGGACCCTACGAGCAGTACGTC.

This clonotype was observed at least ten times. This chain joins TRBV7-2 and TRBJ2-3; 7 positions agree with TRBD1. There are 15 residues in the CDR3. In germline, CDR1 is SGHTA, CDR2 FQGNSA. After removal of 5 bases from V and 1 base from J, the junction contained 6 bases not matched to a gene. CDR3 amino acids: CASSSRDSRTDTQYF. CDR3 DNA: TGTGCCAGCAGCAGTCGGGACAGCCGCACAGATACGCAGTATTTT.

Only a few counts were recorded for this clonotype. The V gene is TRBV5-6, the J gene TRBJ2-3; TRBD1 or TRBD2 may be the D gene (5 bases each). The CDR3 runs 17 residues. V dropped 3 bases and J dropped 4 bases, with 21 bases sitting between them. Germline loops: CDR1 SGHDT, CDR2 YYEEEE. In DNA, the CDR3 is TGTGCCAGCAGCTGGGGGTCTCCCGCGTTTCGAGCAGATACGCAGTATTTT. Translated: CASSWGSPAFRADTQYF.

The chain combines TRBV24-1 with TRBJ2-2; unclear D gene. V lost 3 bases, J lost 4 bases, and 17 bases lay in between. Per germline, CDR1 KGHDR and CDR2 SFDVKD. The CDR3 is 17 amino acids. Written as DNA, the CDR3 is TGTGCCACCAGTGATAAAGACCCGCGATTAGGCACCGGGGAGCTGTTTTTT. It is translated as CATSDKDPRLGTGELFF.

This sequence joins TRBV20-1 and TRBJ1-4, with 7 bases matching TRBD1. Trimming removed 6 bases from V and 4 bases from J; junction bases left unmatched: 11. The CDR3 is 15 residues long. Germline V CDR1 and CDR2: DFQATT, SNEGSKA (reference sequence). As DNA, the CDR3 is TGCAGTGCCCCGGACAGGACGGTGATTAATGAAAAACTGTTTTTT. This encodes CSAPDRTVINEKLFF.

This clonotype came up a few times. This sequence joins TRBV6-5 and TRBJ2-3; tentative D call: TRBD1 (6 bases). Germline V CDR1 and CDR2: MNHEY, SVGAGI. V lost 2 bases and J 0 bases, leaving 9 bases between the germline ends. The CDR3 length is 15 residues. The CDR3 sequence is CASSYGGTSTDTQYF. The CDR3 DNA is TGTGCCAGCAGTTACGGGGGCACCAGCACAGATACGCAGTATTTT.

V usage is TRBV9 and J usage is TRBJ2-2; a weak D match, TRBD2 (6 bases). Germline V gene lookup returns CDR1 SGDLS and CDR2 YYNGEE. The CDR3 covers 15 residues. Trimming removed 0 bases at V and 3 bases at J, with 9 bases between. The CDR3 DNA reads TGTGCCAGCAGCGTAGACGGGAGCTACACCGGGGAGCTGTTTTTT. Translating it yields CASSVDGSYTGELFF.

This clonotype came up a few times. V and J are TRBV7-2 and TRBJ1-6; D might be TRBD1 (5 bases). This CDR3 is built from 17 residues. V lost 5 bases to trimming and J lost 5 bases, with 19 bases between them. The germline V gene encodes CDR1 SGHTA and CDR2 FQGNSA. This CDR3 reads CASSLVSPGANNSPLHF. Here the CDR3 DNA reads TGTGCCAGCAGCCTGGTTTCCCCTGGGGCCAATAATTCACCCCTCCACTTT.

This clonotype has only a few counts. The chain combines TRBV27 with TRBJ2-5; 8 positions agree with TRBD1. Germline CDR1 and CDR2: MNHEY and SMNVEV (reference sequence). The CDR3 is 15 residues long. The V segment lost 6 bases and the J segment 1 base; nucleotides outside the gene matches: 7. This chain's CDR3 is CASRGWDRTQETQYF. For the CDR3, the DNA is TGTGCCAGCAGAGGATGGGACAGGACCCAAGAGACCCAGTACTTC.

This clonotype was seen a handful of times. The gene calls are TRBV4-3 and TRBJ2-7; 7 bases are shared with TRBD1. Per the germline V gene, CDR1 is LGHNA and CDR2 is YSLEER. CDR3 length equals 13 residues. With V trimmed by 3 bases and J by 6 bases, 5 bases remained unmatched. The CDR3 coding sequence is TGCGCCAGCAGCCAGGAGACAGGGTCCGAGCAGTACTTC. Translation: CASSQETGSEQYF.

This clonotype has more than one count but fewer than ten. This rearrangement joins TRBV6-5 to TRBJ2-2; D uncertain. Per the germline V gene, CDR1 is MNHEY and CDR2 is SVGAGI. V was cut by 0 bases and J by 6 bases, with 11 bases left in between. The CDR3 contains 15 residues. CDR3 protein: CASSYSIVGSGELFF. CDR3 coding DNA: TGTGCCAGCAGTTACTCGATAGTCGGATCCGGGGAGCTGTTTTTT.

This clonotype was counted between two and nine times. V gene TRBV29-1 combines with J gene TRBJ1-1; TRBD1 matches 10 bases. The germline V gene has CDR1 SQVTM and CDR2 ANQGSEA. This CDR3 is built from 15 residues. J lost 0 bases, V lost 6 bases, and 7 bases had no gene match. The DNA of the CDR3 is TGCAGCGTGGGACAGGGGCCTAGCATGAACACTGAAGCTTTCTTT. Translation: CSVGQGPSMNTEAFF.

The chain links TRBV27 to TRBJ2-7, with 8 bases aligning to TRBD1. This CDR3 region has 14 residues. Per the germline V gene, CDR1 is MNHEY and CDR2 is SMNVEV (reference sequence). With V trimmed by 5 bases and J by 2 bases, 5 bases remained unmatched. CDR3 in DNA: TGTGCCAGCAGTATGACAGGGGAAGCCTACGAGCAGTACTTC. Protein sequence: CASSMTGEAYEQYF.

This clonotype was counted at least ten times. The rearrangement links TRBV20-1 to TRBJ2-7; D uncertain. The CDR3 extends over 12 amino acids. The germline V gene has CDR1 DFQATT and CDR2 SNEGSKA (reference sequence). The V and J ends lost 1 base and 3 bases respectively, with 7 bases between them. The CDR3 sequence is CSARGRIYEQYF. The DNA for the CDR3 is TGCAGTGCTAGAGGTCGGATCTACGAGCAGTACTTC.

The chain joins TRBV6-2 or TRBV6-3 to TRBJ1-1; TRBD1 might be the D (6 bases). This CDR3 spans 14 amino acids. V dropped 5 bases and J dropped 4 bases, with 14 bases sitting between them. Germline CDR1 and CDR2: MNHEY and SVGEGT. The CDR3: CASSRAARGTEAFF. The CDR3 coding sequence is TGTGCCAGCAGTCGCGCGGCCAGGGGCACTGAAGCTTTCTTT.

This clonotype occurred a few times. The chain links TRBV7-9 to TRBJ1-1; D perhaps matches TRBD1 (6 bases). CDR1 is SEHNR and CDR2 is FQNEAQ in the germline V gene (reference sequence). The CDR3 contains 14 residues. V shed 3 bases and J shed 3 bases, with 11 bases lying between them. CDR3 sequence: CASSLRGDYTEAFF. The DNA of the CDR3 is TGTGCCAGCAGCTTGAGGGGGGACTACACTGAAGCTTTCTTT. Full variable domain (remainder filled in from reference TRBV7-9 and TRBJ1-1): DTGVSQNPRHKITKRGQNVTFRCDPISEHNRLYWYRQTLGQGPEFLTYFQNEAQLEKSRLLSDRFSAERPKGSFSTLEIQRTEQGDSAMYLCASSLRGDYTEAFFGQGTRLTVV.

This clonotype has more than one count but fewer than ten. In DNA, the CDR3 is TGCAGTGCTAGAGGACAGCATGAACTACGCGGGCAGTACTTC. Protein: CSARGQHELRGQYF. The chain recombines TRBV20-1 with TRBJ2-7; D is possibly TRBD1 (5 bases). The CDR3 runs 14 residues. Germline-derived CDR1 and CDR2 are DFQATT and SNEGSKA (reference sequence). Trimming left V 1 base short and J 9 bases short, with 19 bases between.